These 25 T cell receptor beta chains share one sample of origin, sequenced in a study of T cell repertoires in cytomegalovirus infection. Each CDR3 protein gets one entry after TCRdb re-called the reads with MiXCR. Seen here are 68,000 or so distinct CDR3 sequences, 22% observed once, and the top ten hold under 85%. For these TCRs, the target antigens are not known. The sequenced sample was PBMCs, sequenced either directly or after in vitro stimulation (not recorded which). The receptors stem from a human donor in good health (CMV status not recorded). Some clones in this sample may be carry-over from other donors' samples.

This clonotype was seen many times. The V call is TRBV7-8, the J call TRBJ2-7; D might be TRBD1 (5 bases). The CDR3 totals 13 residues. The germline gives CDR1 SGHVS, CDR2 FQNEAQ. Trimming cost V 5 bases and J 2 bases, with 10 bases left between them. CDR3 coding DNA: TGTGCCAGCAGCGTTGACAGAGCCTACGAGCAGTACTTC. Protein: CASSVDRAYEQYF.

The chain joins TRBV5-6 to TRBJ1-1, with a weak D call TRBD1 (5 bases). The germline V and J ends were trimmed by 4 bases and 3 bases, with 16 bases remaining between them. The V gene's germline CDR1 is SGHDT and CDR2 YYEEEE. The CDR3 spans 15 residues. The CDR3: CASSPGWGKHTEAFF. The CDR3 DNA follows: TGTGCCAGCAGCCCAGGGTGGGGGAAGCACACTGAAGCTTTCTTT.

This sequence joins TRBV7-2 and TRBJ2-2; 14 nucleotides agree with TRBD2. Per germline, CDR1 SGHTA and CDR2 FQGNSA. The J segment lost 7 bases and the V segment lost 5 bases, leaving 9 bases of the junction unmatched. This CDR3 is built from 17 residues. This chain's CDR3 is CASSRTSGRPLGGELFF. In DNA, the CDR3 is TGTGCCAGCAGCCGGACTAGCGGGAGGCCACTCGGCGGGGAGCTGTTTTTT.

This clonotype was counted only a few times. The chain carries TRBV7-9 and TRBJ2-7; 13 bases are a match to TRBD2. CDR3 size: 17 residues. Germline V CDR1 and CDR2: SEHNR, FQNEAQ (reference sequence). After removal of 5 bases from V and 2 bases from J, the junction contained 9 bases not matched to a gene. Written as DNA, the CDR3 is TGTGCCAGCAGCGACGGGACTAGCGGGGCCGACCCCTACGAGCAGTACTTC. The encoded protein is CASSDGTSGADPYEQYF.

This clonotype was seen a handful of times. This chain links TRBV6-1 with TRBJ2-7, with 9 bases identical to TRBD1. The CDR3 runs to 14 residues. In germline, CDR1 is MNHNS, CDR2 SASEGT. The V segment lost 6 bases and the J segment 6 bases; nucleotides outside the gene matches: 9. In nucleotides, the CDR3 is TGTGCCAGCAGAGGACCGGGACAGGGTGGCGAGCAGTACGTC. This sequence encodes CASRGPGQGGEQYV.

This clonotype turned up a few times. DNA of the CDR3: TGTGCCAGCAGTCATAACGTGGCTAGCGGGACCGGGGAGCTGTTTTTT. Translating gives CASSHNVASGTGELFF. The rearrangement links TRBV12-3 or TRBV12-4 to TRBJ2-2, with 8 bases that match TRBD2. The V and J ends lost 5 bases and 5 bases, in that order; junction bases with no gene match: 10. This CDR3 has 16 residues.

This clonotype was recorded at least ten times. V usage is TRBV7-8 and J usage is TRBJ2-5, with 16 bases identical to TRBD2. Germline CDR1 and CDR2: SGHVS and FQNEAQ. Trimming removed 5 bases from V and 5 bases from J; junction bases left unmatched: 8. CDR3 length: 17 amino acids. The CDR3 DNA is TGTGCCAGCAGCCCTGGGACTAGCGGGAGGGCCCAGGAGACCCAGTACTTC. The encoded protein is CASSPGTSGRAQETQYF.

This clonotype appeared many times. The chain is built from TRBV7-2 and TRBJ2-1; D ambiguous. The CDR3 sequence is 14 residues long. Trimming removed 1 base from V and 4 bases from J, with 8 bases in between. Germline assignment: CDR1 SGHTA and CDR2 FQGNSA. The CDR3 DNA reads as TGTGCCAGCAGCTTAGGGGGTCGGTACAATGAGCAGTTCTTC. Translating gives CASSLGGRYNEQFF.

This clonotype was observed many times. J is TRBJ2-7 and V is TRBV7-2; D not resolved. The germline CDR1 and CDR2 sequences are SGHTA and FQGNSA. The CDR3 is 16 residues long. The V and J ends lost 1 base and 5 bases respectively, with 18 bases between them. The CDR3 loop is CASSLVARAPVHEQYV. The CDR3 region has the DNA TGTGCCAGCAGCTTAGTAGCTCGGGCCCCCGTCCACGAGCAGTACGTC.

This clonotype was observed a few times. The chain has TRBV10-2 and TRBJ2-3; 9 positions match TRBD1. Looked up from germline, CDR1 is WSHSY and CDR2 is SAAADI. The CDR3 extends over 14 amino acids. The V and J ends lost 8 bases and 1 base, in that order; junction bases with no gene match: 4. CDR3 bases: TGCGCCAGCGGGGGACAGGGAGGCACAGATACGCAGTATTTT. Amino acids: CASGGQGGTDTQYF.

The V gene is TRBV5-1, the J gene TRBJ2-3, with 13 bases matching TRBD2. The CDR3 runs 16 residues. Trimming at V came to 0 bases and at J to 4 bases, leaving 2 bases not matched to a gene. Germline CDR1 SGHRS, CDR2 YFSETQ. The CDR3 DNA is TGCGCCAGCAGCTTGGAGACTAGCGGGAGGTCAGATACGCAGTATTTT. Translated, it gives CASSLETSGRSDTQYF.

This clonotype was recorded a few times. The chain links TRBV12-3 or TRBV12-4 to TRBJ2-1; no clear D gene. V lost 2 bases and J lost 5, with 7 bases in between. The CDR3 is made up of 13 amino acids. CDR3 in amino acids: CASSLKMDNEQFF. The DNA for the CDR3 is TGTGCCAGCAGTTTAAAAATGGACAATGAGCAGTTCTTC.

The gene calls are TRBV9 and TRBJ1-1; maybe TRBD1 (5 bases). The germline gives CDR1 SGDLS, CDR2 YYNGEE. This CDR3 spans 12 amino acids. The germline V and J ends were trimmed by 4 bases and 3 bases, with 7 bases remaining between them. The CDR3 sequence: CASSQGHTEAFF. As DNA, the CDR3 is TGTGCCAGCAGCCAGGGTCACACTGAAGCTTTCTTT.

V is TRBV14 and J is TRBJ2-5; no clear D gene. The V gene lost 4 bases and the J gene lost 5 bases, with 14 bases spanning the gap. Germline CDR1 SGHDN, CDR2 FVKESK. CDR3 length: 14 amino acids. The CDR3 loop reads CASSPYLREETQYF. The DNA for the CDR3 is TGTGCCAGCAGCCCCTACCTCCGTGAGGAGACCCAGTACTTC.

The chain links TRBV4-1 to TRBJ2-5; 7 bases align to TRBD2. This CDR3 region has 16 residues. Germline V CDR1 and CDR2: MGHRA, YSYEKL. Trimming removed 0 bases from V and 1 base from J; junction bases left unmatched: 5. Here the CDR3 reads CASSQDGSGPQETQYF. CDR3 nucleotides: TGCGCCAGCAGCCAAGACGGTAGCGGGCCCCAAGAGACCCAGTACTTC.

This chain joins TRBV4-3 and TRBJ1-1, with D unresolved. Trimming cost V 0 bases and J 7 bases, with 12 bases left between them. The germline CDR1 and CDR2 sequences are LGHNA and YSLEER. This CDR3 spans 14 amino acids. CDR3 loop: CASSQDPGFGEAFF. The CDR3 DNA reads TGCGCCAGCAGCCAAGATCCGGGGTTTGGTGAAGCTTTCTTT.

J is TRBJ1-5 and V is TRBV6-2 or TRBV6-3, with D possibly being TRBD1 (6 bases). The ends were cut back, 6 bases at V and 4 bases at J, with 13 bases in the middle. CDR1 and CDR2 (germline): MNHEY, SVGEGT. The CDR3 runs 14 residues. CDR3 sequence reads: CASRHVTGNQPQHF. The CDR3 nucleotides are TGTGCCAGCAGACATGTGACAGGTAATCAGCCCCAGCATTTT.

The chain combines TRBV5-6 with TRBJ2-5, with 7 bases that match TRBD1. CDR3 length: 13 residues. The germline V gene has CDR1 SGHDT and CDR2 YYEEEE. J lost 4 bases, V lost 6 bases, and 6 bases had no gene match. CDR3: CASTEAGGETQYF. DNA for the CDR3: TGTGCCAGCACCGAGGCAGGGGGAGAGACCCAGTACTTC.

This clonotype has ten or more counts. The V call is TRBV7-8, the J call TRBJ2-1; D remains ambiguous. Germline V gene data show CDR1 as SGHVS and CDR2 as FQNEAQ. The ends were cut back, 5 bases at V and 6 bases at J, with 11 bases in the middle. CDR3 length: 13 residues. Here the CDR3 reads CASSGRVPNEQFF. Written as DNA, the CDR3 is TGTGCCAGCAGCGGACGAGTCCCCAATGAGCAGTTCTTC.

This clonotype was observed a handful of times. The V call is TRBV28, the J call TRBJ1-5, with D perhaps matching TRBD1 (6 bases). This CDR3 has 19 residues. The germline V gene encodes CDR1 MDHEN and CDR2 SYDVKM. V was trimmed by 6 bases and J by 3 bases, leaving 27 bases between them. This CDR3 reads CASSILRTLVDRFNQPQHF. In DNA, the CDR3 is TGTGCCAGCAGCATTCTAAGGACCCTGGTTGACAGGTTCAATCAGCCCCAGCATTTT.

This rearrangement joins TRBV7-6 to TRBJ2-7; TRBD1 matches at 8 bases. Unmatched junction bases numbered 15, after V lost 4 bases and J lost 4 bases. The CDR3 runs to 17 residues. Germline V gene lookup returns CDR1 SGHVS and CDR2 FNYEAQ. The CDR3 sequence is CASSSIPGGNSIYEQYF. CDR3 DNA: TGTGCCAGCAGCTCCATACCAGGGGGCAATTCGATTTACGAGCAGTACTTC.

The rearrangement links TRBV3-1 to TRBJ2-1, with 9 bases fitting TRBD2. The germline V gene encodes CDR1 LGHDT and CDR2 YNNKEL (reference sequence). J was trimmed by 0 bases and V by 2 bases; bases with no gene match: 8. The CDR3 runs to 18 residues. Written as DNA, the CDR3 is TGTGCCAGCAGCCAACTAGCGGGGTCCACTAGCTCCTACAATGAGCAGTTCTTC. Translated: CASSQLAGSTSSYNEQFF.

A few counts support this clonotype. The V and J genes are TRBV19 and TRBJ1-5; 8 nucleotides match TRBD1. CDR3 length: 16 residues. The germline V gene has CDR1 LNHDA and CDR2 SQIVND (reference sequence). V shed 4 bases and J 2 bases; nucleotides not matched to a gene: 7. The CDR3 coding sequence is TGTGCCAGTAGTAGACTCAGGGGGCAGGGCAATCAGCCCCAGCATTTT. Protein product: CASSRLRGQGNQPQHF.

This clonotype was picked up a small number of times. The CDR3 spells CASSLWTGDEQYF. DNA of the CDR3: TGTGCCAGCAGCTTATGGACAGGGGACGAGCAGTACTTC. The chain joins TRBV7-3 to TRBJ2-7; 9 positions agree with TRBD1. Germline lookup yields CDR1 SGHTA and CDR2 FQGTGA. This CDR3 has 13 amino acids. V gave up 2 bases and J gave up 5 bases; unmatched junction bases: 1.

This clonotype was counted a few times. CDR3 nucleotide sequence: TGTGCCAGCAGTTTACTGTCTCCGAAGGGCCCAGATACGCAGTATTTT. As protein: CASSLLSPKGPDTQYF. The chain couples TRBV27 to TRBJ2-3; D is unclear. Per germline, CDR1 MNHEY and CDR2 SMNVEV (reference sequence). The CDR3 spans 16 residues. V lost 2 bases and J lost 4, with 16 bases in between.